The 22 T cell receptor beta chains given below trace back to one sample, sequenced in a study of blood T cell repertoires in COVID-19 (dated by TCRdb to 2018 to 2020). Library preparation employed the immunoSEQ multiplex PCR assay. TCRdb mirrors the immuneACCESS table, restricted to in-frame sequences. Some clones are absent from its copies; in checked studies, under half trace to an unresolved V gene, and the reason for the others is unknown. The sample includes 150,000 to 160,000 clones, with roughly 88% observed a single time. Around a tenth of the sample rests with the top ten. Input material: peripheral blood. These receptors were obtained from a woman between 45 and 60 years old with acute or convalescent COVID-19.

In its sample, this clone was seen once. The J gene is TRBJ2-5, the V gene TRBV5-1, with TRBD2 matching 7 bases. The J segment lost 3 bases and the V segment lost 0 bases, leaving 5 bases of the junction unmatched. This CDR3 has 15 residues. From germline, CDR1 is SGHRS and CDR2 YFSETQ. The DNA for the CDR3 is TGCGCCAGCAGCTTGGCCGGGACTACCGAAGAGACCCAGTACTTC. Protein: CASSLAGTTEETQYF.

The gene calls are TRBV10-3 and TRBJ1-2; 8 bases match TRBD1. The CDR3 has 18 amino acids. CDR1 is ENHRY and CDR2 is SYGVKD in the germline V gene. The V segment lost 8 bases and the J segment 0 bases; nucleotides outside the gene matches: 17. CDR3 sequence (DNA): TGTGCCATCGGGGGGGGAGGACAGGGCAAGAGAGCTAACTATGGCTACACCTTC. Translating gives CAIGGGGQGKRANYGYTF.

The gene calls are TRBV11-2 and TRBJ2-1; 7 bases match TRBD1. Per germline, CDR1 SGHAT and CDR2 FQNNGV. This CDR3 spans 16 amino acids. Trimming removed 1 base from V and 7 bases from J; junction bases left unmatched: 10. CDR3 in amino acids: CASSLASGTATNEQFF. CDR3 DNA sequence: TGTGCCAGCAGCTTAGCCTCCGGGACAGCCACTAATGAGCAGTTCTTC.

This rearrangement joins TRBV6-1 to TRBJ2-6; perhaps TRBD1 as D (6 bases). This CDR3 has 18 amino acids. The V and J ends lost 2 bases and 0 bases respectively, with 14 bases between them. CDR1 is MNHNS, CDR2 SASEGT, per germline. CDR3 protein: CASSETVTGISGANVLTF. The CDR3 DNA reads TGTGCCAGCAGTGAAACTGTGACAGGCATCTCTGGGGCCAACGTCCTGACTTTC.

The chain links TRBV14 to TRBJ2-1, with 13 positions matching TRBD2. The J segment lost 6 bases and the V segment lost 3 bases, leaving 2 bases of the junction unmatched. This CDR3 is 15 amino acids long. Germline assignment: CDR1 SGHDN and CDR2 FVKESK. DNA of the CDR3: TGTGCCAGCAGCCAGAGACTAGCGGGGGGCAATGAGCAGTTCTTC. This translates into CASSQRLAGGNEQFF.

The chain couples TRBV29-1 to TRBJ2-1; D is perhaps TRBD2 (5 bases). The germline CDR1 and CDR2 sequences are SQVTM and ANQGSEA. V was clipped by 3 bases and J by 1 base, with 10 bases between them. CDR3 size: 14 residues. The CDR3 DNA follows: TGCAGCGTTGACGACCGGGGTTCCTACAATGAGCAGTTCTTC. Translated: CSVDDRGSYNEQFF.

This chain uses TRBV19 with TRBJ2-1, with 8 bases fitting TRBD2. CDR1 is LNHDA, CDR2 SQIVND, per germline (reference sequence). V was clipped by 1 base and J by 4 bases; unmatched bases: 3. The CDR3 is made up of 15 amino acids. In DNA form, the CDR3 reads TGTGCCAGTAGTATAGCGGGGGGGACTTACAATGAGCAGTTCTTC. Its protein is CASSIAGGTYNEQFF. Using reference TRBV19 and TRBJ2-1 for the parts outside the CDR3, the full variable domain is DGGITQSPKYLFRKEGQNVTLSCEQNLNHDAMYWYRQDPGQGLRLIYYSQIVNDFQKGDIAEGYSVSREKKESFPLTVTSAQKNPTAFYLCASSIAGGTYNEQFFGPGTRLTVL.

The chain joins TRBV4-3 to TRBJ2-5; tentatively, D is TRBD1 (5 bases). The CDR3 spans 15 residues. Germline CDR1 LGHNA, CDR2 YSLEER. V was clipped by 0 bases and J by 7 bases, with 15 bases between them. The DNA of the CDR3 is TGCGCCAGCAGCCAAGAAATACTCCCAGGGTGGACCCAGTACTTC. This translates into CASSQEILPGWTQYF.

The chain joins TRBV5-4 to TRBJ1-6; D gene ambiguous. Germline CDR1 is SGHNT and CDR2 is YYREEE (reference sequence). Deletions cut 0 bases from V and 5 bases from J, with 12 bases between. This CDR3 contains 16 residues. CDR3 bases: TGTGCCAGCAGCTTGGGAAGAGGCGCCAATAATTCACCCCTCCACTTT. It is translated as CASSLGRGANNSPLHF.

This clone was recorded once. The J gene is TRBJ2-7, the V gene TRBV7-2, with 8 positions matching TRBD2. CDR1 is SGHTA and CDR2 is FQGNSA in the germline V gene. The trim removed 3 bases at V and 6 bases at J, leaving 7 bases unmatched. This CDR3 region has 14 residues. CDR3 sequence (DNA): TGTGCCAGCAGCTTCATTGAGCGGGAGACCGAGCAGTACTTC. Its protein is CASSFIERETEQYF.

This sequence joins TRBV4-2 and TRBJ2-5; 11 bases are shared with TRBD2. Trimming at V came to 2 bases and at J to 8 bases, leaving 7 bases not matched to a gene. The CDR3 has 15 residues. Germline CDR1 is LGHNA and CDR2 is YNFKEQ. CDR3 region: CASSQIAGGPDTQYF. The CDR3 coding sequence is TGTGCCAGCAGCCAAATAGCGGGAGGGCCGGATACCCAGTACTTC.

CDR3 DNA sequence: TGTGCCAGCAGCCCCGGGAGGTCCATTAGCACAGATACGCAGTATTTT. Amino acids: CASSPGRSISTDTQYF. This sequence joins TRBV9 and TRBJ2-3; 7 bases map to TRBD2. Germline CDR1 SGDLS, CDR2 YYNGEE. V dropped 4 bases and J dropped 0; count of bases not matched to a gene: 8. The CDR3 is 16 amino acids. Together with reference TRBV9 and TRBJ2-3, the CDR3 gives the full variable domain: DSGVTQTPKHLITATGQRVTLRCSPRSGDLSVYWYQQSLDQGLQFLIQYYNGEERAKGNILERFSAQQFPDLHSELNLSSLELGDSALYFCASSPGRSISTDTQYFGPGTRLTVL.

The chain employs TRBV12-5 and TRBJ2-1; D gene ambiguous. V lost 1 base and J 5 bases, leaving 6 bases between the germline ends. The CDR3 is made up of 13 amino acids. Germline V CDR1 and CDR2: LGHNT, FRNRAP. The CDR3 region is CASGLGLDNEQFF. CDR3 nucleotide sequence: TGTGCTAGTGGTTTGGGGCTAGACAATGAGCAGTTCTTC.

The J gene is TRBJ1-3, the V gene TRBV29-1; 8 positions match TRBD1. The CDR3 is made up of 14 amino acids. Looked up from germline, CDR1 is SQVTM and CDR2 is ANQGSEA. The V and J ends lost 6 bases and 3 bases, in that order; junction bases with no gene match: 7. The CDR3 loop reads CSVAGGVNGNTIYF. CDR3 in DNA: TGCAGCGTAGCAGGGGGCGTAAATGGAAACACCATATATTTT.

CDR3 DNA sequence: TGCGCCAGCGCGCTTGGAGGGGTGAACACTGAAGCTTTCTTT. It specifies CASALGGVNTEAFF. This rearrangement joins TRBV5-1 to TRBJ1-1; tentatively, D is TRBD1 (5 bases). Germline loops: CDR1 SGHRS, CDR2 YFSETQ. The CDR3 covers 14 residues. Trimming left V 7 bases short and J 0 bases short, with 13 bases between. Full variable domain (rest looked up from reference TRBV5-1 and TRBJ1-1): KAGVTQTPRYLIKTRGQQVTLSCSPISGHRSVSWYQQTPGQGLQFLFEYFSETQRNKGNFPGRFSGRQFSNSRSEMNVSTLELGDSALYLCASALGGVNTEAFFGQGTRLTVV.

The CDR3 loop reads CASSGGLADSTDTQYF. The CDR3 DNA sequence: TGCGCCAGCAGCGGAGGACTAGCGGATAGCACAGATACGCAGTATTTT. V is TRBV5-1 and J is TRBJ2-3; TRBD2 matches 10 bases. The germline gives CDR1 SGHRS, CDR2 YFSETQ. The ends lost 4 bases at V and 0 bases at J; junction bases unmatched: 5. This CDR3 region has 16 residues.

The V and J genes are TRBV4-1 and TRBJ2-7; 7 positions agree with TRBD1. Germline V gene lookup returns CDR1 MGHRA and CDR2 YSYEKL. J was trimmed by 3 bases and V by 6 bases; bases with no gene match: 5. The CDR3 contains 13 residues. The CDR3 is CASSSTGYYEQYF. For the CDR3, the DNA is TGCGCCAGCAGTTCGACAGGGTACTACGAGCAGTACTTC.

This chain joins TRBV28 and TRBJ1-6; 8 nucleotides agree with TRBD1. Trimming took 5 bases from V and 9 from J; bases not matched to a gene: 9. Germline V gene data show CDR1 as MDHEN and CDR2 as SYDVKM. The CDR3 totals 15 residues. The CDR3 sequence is CASSNQGAPSSPLHF. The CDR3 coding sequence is TGTGCCAGCAGTAACCAGGGGGCGCCTTCTTCACCCCTCCACTTT.

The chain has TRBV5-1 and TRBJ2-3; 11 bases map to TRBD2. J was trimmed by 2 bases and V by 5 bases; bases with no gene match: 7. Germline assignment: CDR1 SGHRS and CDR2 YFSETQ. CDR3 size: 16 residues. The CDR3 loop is CASRPGTSGPTDTQYF. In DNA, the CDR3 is TGCGCCAGCAGGCCCGGGACTAGCGGACCCACAGATACGCAGTATTTT. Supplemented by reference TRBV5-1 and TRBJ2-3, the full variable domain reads KAGVTQTPRYLIKTRGQQVTLSCSPISGHRSVSWYQQTPGQGLQFLFEYFSETQRNKGNFPGRFSGRQFSNSRSEMNVSTLELGDSALYLCASRPGTSGPTDTQYFGPGTRLTVL.

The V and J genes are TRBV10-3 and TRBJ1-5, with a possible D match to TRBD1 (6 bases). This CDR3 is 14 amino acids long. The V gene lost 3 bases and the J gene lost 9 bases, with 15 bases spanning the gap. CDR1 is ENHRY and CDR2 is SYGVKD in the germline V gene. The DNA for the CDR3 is TGTGCCATCAGTGAAGGGCAGGGGCATCTGCCCCAGCATTTT. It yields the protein CAISEGQGHLPQHF.

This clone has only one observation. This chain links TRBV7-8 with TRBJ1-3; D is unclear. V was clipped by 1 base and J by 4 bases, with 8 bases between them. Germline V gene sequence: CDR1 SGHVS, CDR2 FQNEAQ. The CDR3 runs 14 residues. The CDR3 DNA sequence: TGTGCCAGCAGCTTAGGGACTGCAGGAAACACCATATATTTT. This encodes CASSLGTAGNTIYF. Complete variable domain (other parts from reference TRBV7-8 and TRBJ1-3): GAGVSQSPRYKVAKRGQDVALRCDPISGHVSLFWYQQALGQGPEFLTYFQNEAQLDKSGLPSDRFFAERPEGSVSTLKIQRTQQEDSAVYLCASSLGTAGNTIYFGEGSWLTVV.

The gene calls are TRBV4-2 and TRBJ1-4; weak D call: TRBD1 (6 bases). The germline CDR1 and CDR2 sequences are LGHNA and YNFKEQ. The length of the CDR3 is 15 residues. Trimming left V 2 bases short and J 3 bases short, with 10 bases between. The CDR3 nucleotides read TGTGCCAGCAGCCAACTGGGGGCAGCTAATGAAAAACTGTTTTTT. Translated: CASSQLGAANEKLFF.